These 8 T cell receptor beta chains were all obtained from the same sample, sequenced in a study of T cells in Graves' hyperthyroidism and ophthalmopathy. Amplified TCR beta CDR3 regions came from RNA transcripts. HTBI primers were employed in a first-round RT-PCR of the TCR CDR3. TCRdb ran MiXCR on the multiplex PCR reads and lists one entry per CDR3 protein. Seen here are more than 550,000 distinct CDR3 sequences, roughly a sixth observed once, and the top ten hold 16%. Sequenced sample: blood. These receptors came from a woman in her 50s with Graves' hyperthyroidism that later progressed to Graves' ophthalmopathy.

Only a few counts were recorded for this clonotype. This rearrangement joins TRBV20-1 to TRBJ2-7; unclear D gene. V lost 4 bases and J lost 3, with 10 bases in between. Germline lookup yields CDR1 DFQATT and CDR2 SNEGSKA (reference sequence). This CDR3 comprises 12 residues. CDR3 residues: CSATRLDYEQYF. The DNA for the CDR3 is TGCAGTGCTACCAGGCTCGACTACGAGCAGTACTTC.

As concerns this clonotype: The conserved phenylalanine or tryptophan normally closing the CDR3 is absent here, so this likely arose from a read error. The rearrangement links TRBV5-1 to TRBJ2-2, with 7 bases fitting TRBD2. The germline CDR1 and CDR2 sequences are SGHRS and YFSETQ. The CDR3 contains 17 residues. V dropped 1 base and J dropped 0; count of bases not matched to a gene: 6. CDR3 sequence: CASSLLGGIPNTGELFV. The CDR3 bases are TGCGCCAGCAGCTTGCTGGGGGGGATCCCGAACACCGGGGAGCTGTTTGTT.

This clonotype has just a few counts. The V call is TRBV10-3, the J call TRBJ2-2, with 11 bases that match TRBD2. The CDR3 sequence is 15 residues long. The J segment lost 5 bases and the V segment lost 7 bases, leaving 6 bases of the junction unmatched. Germline lookup yields CDR1 ENHRY and CDR2 SYGVKD. CDR3 coding DNA: TGTGCCATCACTCCGGGACTAGCGGATACCGGGGAGCTGTTTTTT. This codes for CAITPGLADTGELFF.

Ten or more counts support this clonotype. The rearrangement joins TRBV7-8 to TRBJ2-6, with D perhaps matching TRBD1 (6 bases). Germline CDR1 reads SGHVS; CDR2 reads FQNEAQ. The CDR3 is 17 residues long. V was trimmed by 5 bases and J by 0 bases, leaving 14 bases between them. DNA for the CDR3: TGTGCCAGCAGCGCCGACAGGATGTTCTCTGGGGCCAACGTCCTGACTTTC. It codes for CASSADRMFSGANVLTF. The whole variable domain, remainder taken from reference TRBV7-8 and TRBJ2-6, is GAGVSQSPRYKVAKRGQDVALRCDPISGHVSLFWYQQALGQGPEFLTYFQNEAQLDKSGLPSDRFFAERPEGSVSTLKIQRTQQEDSAVYLCASSADRMFSGANVLTFGAGSRLTVL.

With regard to this clonotype: A much larger clone lies one base from this, so it may be a read error. The chain combines TRBV6-1 with TRBJ2-7, with D perhaps TRBD1 or TRBD2 (5 bases each). The V and J ends lost 1 base and 3 bases respectively, with 13 bases between them. Germline V CDR1 and CDR2: MNHNS, SASEGT. The CDR3 is 15 residues long. CDR3 coding DNA: TGTGCCAGCAGTGAAGTGAGGGGCGGCTACTACGAGCAGTACTTC. Its translation: CASSEVRGGYYEQYF.

This sequence joins TRBV7-9 and TRBJ2-2; the D is unclear. The CDR3 has 16 amino acids. V was clipped by 5 bases and J by 0 bases, with 13 bases between them. Germline CDR1 SEHNR, CDR2 FQNEAQ (reference sequence). The CDR3 sequence is CASSTLGSTNTGELFF. For the CDR3, the DNA is TGTGCCAGCAGCACCCTCGGGTCGACGAACACCGGGGAGCTGTTTTTT.

There are a few counts of this clonotype. The V and J genes are TRBV6-1 and TRBJ1-5, with no clear D. The CDR3 loop spans 13 amino acids. V lost 5 bases and J lost 5, with 10 bases in between. The germline V gene has CDR1 MNHNS and CDR2 SASEGT. As DNA, the CDR3 is TGTGCCAGCAGTTATAGTACGGATCAGCCCCAGCATTTT. Protein sequence: CASSYSTDQPQHF.

The chain combines TRBV27 with TRBJ1-1, with D possibly matching TRBD1 (5 bases). Germline V gene sequence: CDR1 MNHEY, CDR2 SMNVEV (reference sequence). V was shortened by 3 bases and J by 1 base, with 9 bases between the two germline ends. The CDR3 consists of 14 residues. CDR3: CASSFWGQNTEAFF. CDR3 nucleotides: TGTGCCAGCAGTTTCTGGGGCCAGAACACTGAAGCTTTCTTT.